This note documents a single TCR beta chain sequence. No antigen is known for it. Sample time point: week 11, during vaccination. Each vaccine dose was 300 ug of mutant IDH1 20-mer peptide, with topical imiquimod. Astrocytomas that were new, WHO grade 3 or 4, IDH1-mutant and ATRX-lost were present in the donors. This record belongs to a study of a mutant IDH1 vaccine in newly diagnosed glioma. Study at large: Onset of vaccination occurred 4-6 weeks following radiotherapy alone, or with temozolomide cycles. Patients were pretreated with radiotherapy, temozolomide, or both, mostly both.

Data came from immunoSEQ multiplex PCR; TCRdb stores just in-frame clones and leaves some out. The sample shows some 64,000 clones, about 88% of them seen only once. Specimen: PBMCs, collected from a glioma patient whose treatment included an IDH1 peptide vaccine. This TCR was recovered from a woman aged 45 to 65 with glioma.

The CDR3 spells CASSEAWASYEQYF. CDR3 sequence (DNA): TGTGCCAGCAGTGAAGCGTGGGCTAGCTACGAGCAGTACTTC. The rearrangement uses TRBV6-1 and TRBJ2-7, with D uncertain. There are 14 residues in the CDR3. V was trimmed by 0 bases and J by 3 bases, leaving 9 bases between them. Germline lookup yields CDR1 MNHNS and CDR2 SASEGT.